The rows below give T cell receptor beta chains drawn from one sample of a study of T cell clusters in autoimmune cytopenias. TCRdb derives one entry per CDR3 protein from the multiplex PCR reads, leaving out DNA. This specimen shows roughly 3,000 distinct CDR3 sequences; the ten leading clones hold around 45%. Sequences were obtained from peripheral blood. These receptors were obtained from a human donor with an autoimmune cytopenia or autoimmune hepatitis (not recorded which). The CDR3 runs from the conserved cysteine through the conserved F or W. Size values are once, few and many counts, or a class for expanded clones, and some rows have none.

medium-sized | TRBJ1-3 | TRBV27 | CASRKGGGFGNTIYF
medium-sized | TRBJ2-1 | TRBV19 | CASSRLDEQFF
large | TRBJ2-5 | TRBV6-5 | CASRTGTEGGETQYF
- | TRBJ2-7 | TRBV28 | CASHSVSGREQYF
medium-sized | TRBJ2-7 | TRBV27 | CASSRVATYEQYF
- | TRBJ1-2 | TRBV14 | CASRRQGDEDGYTF
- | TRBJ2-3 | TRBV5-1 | CASSWSGRSYTDTQYF
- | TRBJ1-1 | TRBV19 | CASSLDRGGGTEAFF
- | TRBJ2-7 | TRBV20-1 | CSARDRASGSEQYF
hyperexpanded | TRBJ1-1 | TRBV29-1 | CSVQGGPEAFF
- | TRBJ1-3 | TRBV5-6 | CASSFRDSSGNTIYF
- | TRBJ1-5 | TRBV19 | CAGQGYSNQPQHF
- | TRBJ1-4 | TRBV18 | CASSPRAGFTNEKLFF
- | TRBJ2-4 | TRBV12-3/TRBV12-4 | CASSLTGGKKIQYF
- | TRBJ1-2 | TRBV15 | CATSRGKNYGYTF
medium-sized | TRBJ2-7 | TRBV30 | CAWRTGDEQYF
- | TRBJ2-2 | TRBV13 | CASSLTRHNTGELFF
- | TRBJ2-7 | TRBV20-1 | CSASRSYEQYF
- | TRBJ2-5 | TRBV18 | CASSPRTGQETQYF
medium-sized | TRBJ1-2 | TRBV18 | CASSQTGDGNYGYTF
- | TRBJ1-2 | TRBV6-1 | CASSEGGLGGYTF
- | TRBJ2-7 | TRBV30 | CAWRSPGQTYEQYF